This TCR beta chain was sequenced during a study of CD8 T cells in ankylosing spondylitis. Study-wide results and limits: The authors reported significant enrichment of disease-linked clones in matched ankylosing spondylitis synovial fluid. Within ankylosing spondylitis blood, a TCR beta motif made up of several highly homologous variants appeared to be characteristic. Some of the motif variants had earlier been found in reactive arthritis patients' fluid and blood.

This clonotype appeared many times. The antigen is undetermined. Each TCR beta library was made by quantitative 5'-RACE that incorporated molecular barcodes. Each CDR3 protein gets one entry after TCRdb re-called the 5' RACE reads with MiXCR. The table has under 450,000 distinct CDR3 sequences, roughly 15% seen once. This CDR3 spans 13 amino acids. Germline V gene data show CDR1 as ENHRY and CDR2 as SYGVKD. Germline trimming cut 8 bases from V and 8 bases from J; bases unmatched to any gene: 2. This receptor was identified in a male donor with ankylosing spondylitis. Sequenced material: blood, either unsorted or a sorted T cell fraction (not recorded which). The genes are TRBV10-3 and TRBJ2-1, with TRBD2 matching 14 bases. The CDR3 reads CAIGGLAGDEQFF. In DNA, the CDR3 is TGTGCCATCGGGGGACTAGCGGGAGATGAGCAGTTCTTC.